This TCR beta chain was identified in a study of CD4 and CD8 cells across lung adenocarcinoma regions. The CDR3 loop spans 17 amino acids. The germline CDR1 and CDR2 sequences are MGHRA and YSYEKL. The trim removed 5 bases at V and 0 bases at J, leaving 11 bases unmatched. Localized lung adenocarcinoma, a non-small cell lung cancer, affected the donors. TCRdb recomputed calls from the PCR reads with MiXCR, one row per CDR3 protein. The sample includes about 25,000 distinct CDR3 sequences, around 56% seen only once; the top ten take around 42%. This sequence joins TRBV4-1 and TRBJ2-5; TRBD2 aligns across 8 bases. The source material was CD8+ T cells from the center of a lung tumor. The clonotype originates from a male donor with lung adenocarcinoma. The CD4 and CD8 labels of this study may be unreliable. DNA of the CDR3: TGCGCCAGCAGCGCGGGGATCGGGGGGGATGACCAAGAGACCCAGTACTTC. The encoded protein is CASSAGIGGDDQETQYF.